The rows below give T cell receptor beta chains drawn from one sample of a study of lymphopenia after photon versus proton radiotherapy. Clones were sequenced by immunoSEQ multiplex PCR, and TCRdb holds only the in-frame ones, with some missing. The sample contains around 63,000 clones, about 89% of which appear only once. The specimen was peripheral blood, collected from a patient treated with proton-based radiotherapy. The receptors here all came from a man at least 80 years old with esophageal cancer. CDR3s include the opening cysteine and the closing phenylalanine or tryptophan. The D gene is left open where the match is weak. The size of a clone is reported for some rows only, either as once, few or many, or as a class for expanded clones.

v_gene: TRBV27
abundance: NA
len: 16
j_gene: TRBJ1-1
d_gene: NA
CDR3aa: CASKRVAGALNTEAFF
CDR3nt: TGTGCCAGCAAAAGGGTAGCAGGGGCCCTGAACACTGAAGCTTTCTTT

v_gene: TRBV10-2
abundance: NA
len: 14
j_gene: TRBJ1-2
d_gene: NA
CDR3aa: CASGESMASYGYTF
CDR3nt: TGCGCCAGCGGTGAGTCGATGGCGTCCTATGGCTACACCTTC

v_gene: TRBV5-4
abundance: NA
len: 15
j_gene: TRBJ2-3
d_gene: TRBD1
CDR3aa: CASSLGTGPWWTQYF
CDR3nt: TGTGCCAGCAGCTTGGGGACAGGGCCGTGGTGGACGCAGTATTTT

v_gene: TRBV6-5
abundance: NA
len: 15
j_gene: TRBJ1-1
d_gene: NA
CDR3aa: CASSYSGRRNTEAFF
CDR3nt: TGTGCCAGCAGTTACTCGGGGAGGCGTAACACTGAAGCTTTCTTT

v_gene: TRBV2
abundance: few
len: 14
j_gene: TRBJ1-5
d_gene: NA
CDR3aa: CAFQALGSNQPQHF
CDR3nt: TGTGCCTTTCAAGCCCTGGGGAGCAATCAGCCCCAGCATTTT

v_gene: TRBV7-2
abundance: NA
len: 16
j_gene: TRBJ1-1
d_gene: NA
CDR3aa: CASSLFTTESGTEAFF
CDR3nt: TGTGCCAGCAGCTTATTTACGACGGAATCCGGGACTGAAGCTTTCTTT

v_gene: TRBV5-6
abundance: once
len: 16
j_gene: TRBJ2-3
d_gene: TRBD1
CDR3aa: CASSLYGTGGTDTQYF
CDR3nt: TGTGCCAGCAGCTTGTACGGGACAGGGGGGACAGATACGCAGTATTTT

v_gene: TRBV4-3
abundance: NA
len: 16
j_gene: TRBJ2-7
d_gene: NA
CDR3aa: CASSQVWGLFGYEQYF
CDR3nt: TGCGCCAGCAGCCAAGTATGGGGCCTCTTTGGGTACGAGCAGTACTTC

v_gene: TRBV7-2
abundance: NA
len: 15
j_gene: TRBJ2-3
d_gene: NA
CDR3aa: CASSLGRVSADTQYF
CDR3nt: TGTGCCAGCAGCTTAGGACGCGTAAGCGCAGATACGCAGTATTTT

v_gene: TRBV29-1
abundance: NA
len: 11
j_gene: TRBJ1-1
d_gene: TRBD1
CDR3aa: CSGGQGTEAFF
CDR3nt: TGCAGCGGCGGACAGGGCACTGAAGCTTTCTTT

v_gene: TRBV4-1
abundance: NA
len: 18
j_gene: TRBJ2-3
d_gene: NA
CDR3aa: CASSQYRPGTTITDTQYF
CDR3nt: TGCGCCAGCAGCCAATACCGCCCCGGGACCACAATCACAGATACGCAGTATTTT

v_gene: TRBV13
abundance: few
len: 14
j_gene: TRBJ1-2
d_gene: NA
CDR3aa: CASSTRGLDYGYTF
CDR3nt: TGTGCCAGCAGCACCCGGGGGCTGGACTATGGCTACACCTTC

v_gene: TRBV7-9
abundance: NA
len: 15
j_gene: TRBJ2-7
d_gene: NA
CDR3aa: CASSDWAGTAYEQYF
CDR3nt: TGTGCCAGCAGCGATTGGGCGGGAACGGCCTACGAGCAGTACTTC

v_gene: TRBV18
abundance: once
len: 16
j_gene: TRBJ2-7
d_gene: TRBD1
CDR3aa: CASSRFSGQGSGEQYF
CDR3nt: TGTGCCAGCTCACGTTTTTCAGGACAGGGGTCAGGGGAGCAGTACTTC

v_gene: TRBV7-9
abundance: NA
len: 15
j_gene: TRBJ1-3
d_gene: NA
CDR3aa: CASSLGTNSGNTIYF
CDR3nt: TGTGCCAGCAGCTTAGGGACAAACTCTGGAAACACCATATATTTT

v_gene: TRBV19
abundance: NA
len: 14
j_gene: TRBJ1-2
d_gene: NA
CDR3aa: CASSNQGIDYGYTF
CDR3nt: TGTGCCAGTAGCAACCAGGGGATAGACTATGGCTACACCTTC

v_gene: TRBV4-3
abundance: NA
len: 15
j_gene: TRBJ2-7
d_gene: TRBD1
CDR3aa: CASSQEDRMIYEQYF
CDR3nt: TGCGCCAGCAGCCAAGAGGACAGGATGATCTACGAGCAGTACTTC